Sequencing of this T cell receptor (beta chain) was carried out in a study of blood T cells in healthy people across ages. Individuals who donated were healthy Caucasians from Russia aged about 6 to 95. A minimum of 5 micrograms of total RNA was extracted per sample. Germline V lookup: CDR1 SEHNR, CDR2 FQNEAQ (reference sequence). This CDR3 is 15 amino acids long. Trimming took off 5 bases at V and 4 bases at J, with 17 bases between the two ends. The authors ran a second PCR of 7 to 11 cycles using a sample-barcoded 5' primer and a J-beta primer mix. TCRdb itself ran the 5' RACE reads through MiXCR, one entry per CDR3 protein. The sample lists about 1,000,000 distinct CDR3 sequences, under 55% occurring once.

This receptor was identified in a woman aged 55-75 years in good health. Source material: blood. V gene TRBV7-9 combines with J gene TRBJ2-5; TRBD2 is a possible D gene (7 bases). The CDR3 nucleotides read TGTGCCAGCAGCCTACAGGGAGGGATTTCAGAGACCCAGTACTTC. It codes for CASSLQGGISETQYF.